This entry describes one T cell receptor (beta chain). Its target is unknown. This entry comes from a study of OX40 agonist ivuxolimab in advanced cancers. Overall study findings and caveats: With doses of 0.1 to 3.0 mg/kg, CD4+ and CD8+ blood T cells had undergone clonal expansion by week 6. Among the lowest peripheral clonal expansion occurred in 0.1-3.0 mg/kg partial responders.

The assay was immunoSEQ multiplex PCR, and TCRdb's table has in-frame clones only and misses some. The table shows approximately 30,000 clones, with approximately 90% occurring only once. This CDR3 is built from 20 residues. Trimming cost V 0 bases and J 1 base; bases outside gene matches: 11. Germline-derived CDR1 and CDR2 are LNHNV and YYDKDF (reference sequence). The genes are TRBV15 and TRBJ2-2; 10 nucleotides match TRBD2. The sample consisted of CD4+ or CD8+ T cells sorted from blood, taken in a trial of the OX40 agonist ivuxolimab. This receptor was obtained from an adult with an advanced solid tumor such as melanoma, head and neck, liver or kidney cancer. Here the CDR3 reads CATSRDPMELAGGNTGELFF. The CDR3 DNA sequence: TGTGCCACCAGCAGAGATCCTATGGAGTTAGCGGGAGGGAACACCGGGGAGCTGTTTTTT.